This entry lists 17 T cell receptor beta chains sequenced from one sample in a study of response to subunit inactivated influenza vaccine (dated by TCRdb to the late 2010s). Library preparation employed RT-PCR. The reads were generated on an Illumina HiSeq 2500. TCRdb reanalyzed the raw reads on its own, using fastp at Q25 for trimming and MiXCR for clone calling, and kept in-frame beta chains. CDR3 protein sequences are deduplicated, and each keeps its most common genes and DNA. This sample is represented by over 800,000 distinct CDR3 sequences; roughly 20% of them were singletons. Jointly, the top ten make up 10% to 13% of the sample. The starting material was PBMCs from blood, obtained around 5 days after vaccination. The source of these receptors is a man between 45 and 60 years old who received an inactivated influenza vaccine. Donor details come from another sample of the same person, matched by shared clones.

The rearrangement links TRBV5-1 to TRBJ2-1; 7 bases are a match to TRBD1. This CDR3 has 15 residues. Per germline, CDR1 SGHRS and CDR2 YFSETQ. The J segment lost 5 bases and the V segment lost 0 bases, leaving 5 bases of the junction unmatched. CDR3 coding DNA: TGCGCCAGCAGCTTGGTTGTACAGGGGAACAATGAGCAGTTCTTC. This sequence encodes CASSLVVQGNNEQFF.

The chain carries TRBV20-1 and TRBJ2-3; D tentatively reads TRBD1 or TRBD2 (5 bases each). This CDR3 comprises 13 residues. CDR1 DFQATT and CDR2 SNEGSKA come from the germline V gene (reference sequence). The V and J ends lost 8 bases and 6 bases respectively, with 18 bases between them. The DNA of the CDR3 is TGCAGTTTGGGGGTCCTAACGAAGGATACGCAGTATTTT. It encodes CSLGVLTKDTQYF.

The J gene is TRBJ2-7, the V gene TRBV2, with 14 bases matching TRBD2. Per germline, CDR1 SNHLY and CDR2 FYNNEI. This CDR3 is built from 15 residues. After removal of 7 bases from V and 7 bases from J, the junction contained 9 bases not matched to a gene. The CDR3 spells CASTKTSGGASEQYF. The DNA for the CDR3 is TGTGCCAGCACCAAGACTAGCGGGGGGGCCTCTGAGCAGTACTTC. Filled out from reference TRBV2 and TRBJ2-7, the complete variable domain reads EPEVTQTPSHQVTQMGQEVILRCVPISNHLYFYWYRQILGQKVEFLVSFYNNEISEKSEIFDDQFSVERPDGSNFTLKIRSTKLEDSAMYFCASTKTSGGASEQYFGPGTRLTVT.

This clonotype showed up just a few times. This chain links TRBV20-1 with TRBJ2-5, with 14 bases fitting TRBD2. Losses at the gene ends were 0 bases for V and 3 bases for J; bases not matched to a gene: 3. The CDR3 extends over 16 amino acids. The germline V gene encodes CDR1 DFQATT and CDR2 SNEGSKA (reference sequence). The CDR3 spells CSARDWTSGGKETQYF. In DNA form, the CDR3 reads TGCAGTGCTAGAGATTGGACTAGCGGGGGGAAAGAGACCCAGTACTTC.

J is TRBJ2-2 and V is TRBV5-1, with 7 bases lining up with TRBD1. The V segment lost 2 bases and the J segment 1 base; nucleotides outside the gene matches: 2. This CDR3 is built from 15 residues. Germline assignment: CDR1 SGHRS and CDR2 YFSETQ. CDR3 loop: CASSFGTVNTGELFF. In DNA form, the CDR3 reads TGCGCCAGCAGCTTCGGGACAGTGAACACCGGGGAGCTGTTTTTT.

This clonotype was detected only a few times. The V gene is TRBV29-1, the J gene TRBJ2-7; D remains ambiguous. CDR1 and CDR2 from the germline V gene are SQVTM and ANQGSEA. The CDR3 loop spans 13 amino acids. Trimming pared 7 bases from V and 3 bases from J, leaving 16 bases between. Here the CDR3 reads CSAENPRSYEQYF. CDR3 coding DNA: TGCAGCGCTGAGAACCCCAGGAGCTACGAGCAGTACTTC.

The chain joins TRBV2 to TRBJ2-2; 9 nucleotides align to TRBD2. The CDR3 has 19 amino acids. The J segment lost 3 bases and the V segment lost 7 bases, leaving 18 bases of the junction unmatched. CDR1 is SNHLY and CDR2 is FYNNEI in the germline V gene. The CDR3: CASTLMGGRGRNYTGELFF. In nucleotides, the CDR3 is TGTGCCAGCACCCTAATGGGCGGGAGGGGTCGTAATTACACCGGGGAGCTGTTTTTT.

There are a few counts of this clonotype. The rearrangement uses TRBV4-3 and TRBJ1-1; D unresolved. The CDR3 has 17 amino acids. Germline CDR1 is LGHNA and CDR2 is YSLEER. V shed 3 bases and J shed 1 base, with 18 bases lying between them. CDR3 region: CASSHKPTGSKNTEAFF. The CDR3 DNA sequence: TGCGCCAGCAGCCACAAACCAACGGGCAGCAAGAACACTGAAGCTTTCTTT.

This clonotype was counted only a few times. The rearrangement uses TRBV20-1 and TRBJ2-3, with 13 bases aligning to TRBD2. CDR3 size: 17 residues. The J segment lost 2 bases and the V segment lost 1 base, leaving 6 bases of the junction unmatched. Per germline, CDR1 DFQATT and CDR2 SNEGSKA (reference sequence). The CDR3 here is CSARGRTSGRVTDTQYF. The CDR3 region has the DNA TGCAGTGCTAGAGGACGAACTAGCGGGAGGGTCACAGATACGCAGTATTTT.

This clonotype appeared a few times. The chain is built from TRBV7-2 and TRBJ2-7, with D perhaps TRBD1 or TRBD2 (6 bases each). With 3 bases removed from V and 5 bases from J, the gap between germline ends came to 11 bases. Germline lookup yields CDR1 SGHTA and CDR2 FQGNSA. The CDR3 runs 13 residues. The CDR3 DNA reads as TGTGCCAGCAGCTTGAGGGGGGTCAACGAGCAGTACTTC. This codes for CASSLRGVNEQYF.

There are many counts of this clonotype. The chain is built from TRBV24-1 and TRBJ2-3; 8 positions match TRBD2. The junction had 4 bases not matched to a gene; V was cut back by 6 bases and J by 0 bases. Germline V lookup: CDR1 KGHDR, CDR2 SFDVKD. CDR3 size: 15 residues. CDR3 nucleotide sequence: TGTGCCACCAGTTTAGCGGGATCTAGCACAGATACGCAGTATTTT. It yields the protein CATSLAGSSTDTQYF.

The chain employs TRBV6-2 or TRBV6-3 and TRBJ2-1; possible D gene TRBD2, 6 bases. V was pared by 4 bases and J by 4 bases, with 17 bases between. The CDR3 runs 16 residues. CDR1 is MNHEY and CDR2 is SVGEGT in the germline V gene. The CDR3 sequence: CASSSPPWAGYNEQFF. The CDR3 nucleotides read TGTGCCAGCAGTTCCCCCCCCTGGGCGGGATACAATGAGCAGTTCTTC.

This clonotype was seen at least ten times. V and J are TRBV29-1 and TRBJ2-3, with 9 bases lining up with TRBD2. Germline V CDR1 and CDR2: SQVTM, ANQGSEA. Trimming took 3 bases from V and 4 from J; bases not matched to a gene: 5. The CDR3 extends over 14 amino acids. The CDR3 sequence: CSVDSSGRSDTQYF. In nucleotides, the CDR3 is TGCAGCGTTGATTCCAGCGGGAGGTCAGATACGCAGTATTTT.

The chain has TRBV12-3 or TRBV12-4 and TRBJ1-5; weak D call: TRBD1 (6 bases). The CDR3 spans 12 residues. Trimming removed 6 bases at V and 5 bases at J, with 8 bases between. CDR3 in amino acids: CASRRTDQPQHF. The DNA for the CDR3 is TGTGCCAGCAGACGGACAGATCAGCCCCAGCATTTT.

The chain joins TRBV4-3 to TRBJ2-7, with D hard to call. The CDR3 is made up of 15 amino acids. The V end was cut by 4 bases, the J end by 1 base, with 14 bases between. Germline-derived CDR1 and CDR2 are LGHNA and YSLEER. CDR3 sequence reads: CASSRHSLGSYEQYF. The CDR3 DNA follows: TGCGCCAGCAGCCGCCATTCCTTAGGGTCCTACGAGCAGTACTTC.

In this sample, this clonotype turned up once. The V and J genes are TRBV30 and TRBJ2-5; D is unclear. Germline loops: CDR1 GTSNPN, CDR2 SVGIG (reference sequence). The CDR3 is 14 amino acids. V lost 1 base and J 5 bases, leaving 14 bases between the germline ends. CDR3 bases: TGTGCCTGGAGTGCCAGGACGAGTAGGGAGACCCAGTACTTC. It codes for CAWSARTSRETQYF.

This clonotype has only a few counts. The rearrangement uses TRBV20-1 and TRBJ2-4; TRBD2 matches at 11 bases. After removal of 6 bases from V and 5 bases from J, the junction contained 9 bases not matched to a gene. Looked up from germline, CDR1 is DFQATT and CDR2 is SNEGSKA (reference sequence). CDR3 length: 15 residues. Written as DNA, the CDR3 is TGCAGTGCAACACATAGCGGGAGGGAGGAAAACATTCAGTACTTC. Residues: CSATHSGREENIQYF.